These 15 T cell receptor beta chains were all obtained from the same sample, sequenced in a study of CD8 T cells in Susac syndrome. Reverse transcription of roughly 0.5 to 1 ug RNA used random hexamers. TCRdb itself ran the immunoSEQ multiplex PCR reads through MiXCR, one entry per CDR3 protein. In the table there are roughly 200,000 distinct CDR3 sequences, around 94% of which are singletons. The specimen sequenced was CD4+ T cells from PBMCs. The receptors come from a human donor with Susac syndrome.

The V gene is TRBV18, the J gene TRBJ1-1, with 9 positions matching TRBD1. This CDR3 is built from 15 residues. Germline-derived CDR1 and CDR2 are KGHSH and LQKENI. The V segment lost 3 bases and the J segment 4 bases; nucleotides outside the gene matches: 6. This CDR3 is CASSPGQGGSTEAFF. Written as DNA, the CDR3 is TGTGCCAGCTCACCGGGACAGGGAGGGTCCACTGAAGCTTTCTTT. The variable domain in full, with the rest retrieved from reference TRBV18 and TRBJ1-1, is NAGVMQNPRHLVRRRGQEARLRCSPMKGHSHVYWYRQLPEEGLKFMVYLQKENIIDESGMPKERFSAEFPKEGPSILRIQQVVRGDSAAYFCASSPGQGGSTEAFFGQGTRLTVV.

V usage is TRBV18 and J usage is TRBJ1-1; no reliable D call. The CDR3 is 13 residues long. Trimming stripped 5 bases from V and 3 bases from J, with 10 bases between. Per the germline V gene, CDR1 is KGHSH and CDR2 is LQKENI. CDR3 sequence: CASSKAADTEAFF. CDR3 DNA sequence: TGTGCCAGCTCAAAGGCGGCAGACACTGAAGCTTTCTTT.

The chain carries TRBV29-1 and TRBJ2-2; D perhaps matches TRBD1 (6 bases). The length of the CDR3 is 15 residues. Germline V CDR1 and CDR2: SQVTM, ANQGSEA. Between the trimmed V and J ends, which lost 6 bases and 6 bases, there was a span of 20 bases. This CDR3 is CSVGTLSGRPGELFF. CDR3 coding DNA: TGCAGCGTCGGGACACTTTCAGGACGCCCCGGGGAGCTGTTTTTT.

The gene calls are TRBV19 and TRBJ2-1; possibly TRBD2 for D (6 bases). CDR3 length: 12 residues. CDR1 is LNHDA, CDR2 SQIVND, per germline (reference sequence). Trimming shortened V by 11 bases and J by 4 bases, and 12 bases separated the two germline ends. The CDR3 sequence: CAAGGKYNEQFF. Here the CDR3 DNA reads TGTGCCGCAGGAGGGAAATACAATGAGCAGTTCTTC.

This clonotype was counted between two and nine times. The CDR3 region has the DNA TGTGCCAGCAGTTTCACGGGAAACTATGGCTACACCTTC. Amino acids: CASSFTGNYGYTF. This rearrangement joins TRBV12-3 or TRBV12-4 to TRBJ1-2; D unresolved. The length of the CDR3 is 13 residues. V dropped 3 bases and J dropped 2 bases, with 7 bases sitting between them.

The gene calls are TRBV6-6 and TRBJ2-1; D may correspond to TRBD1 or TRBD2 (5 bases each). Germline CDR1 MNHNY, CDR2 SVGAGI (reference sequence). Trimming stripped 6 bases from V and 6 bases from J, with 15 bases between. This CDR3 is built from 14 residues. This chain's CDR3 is CASRPMGVGNEQFF. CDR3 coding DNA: TGTGCCAGCAGACCTATGGGGGTGGGCAATGAGCAGTTCTTC.

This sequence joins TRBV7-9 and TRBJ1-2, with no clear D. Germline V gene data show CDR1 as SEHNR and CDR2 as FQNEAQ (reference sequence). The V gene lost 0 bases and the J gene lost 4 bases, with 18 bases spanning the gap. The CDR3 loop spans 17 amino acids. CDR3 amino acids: CASSLASGGWPPYGYTF. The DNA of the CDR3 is TGTGCCAGCAGCTTAGCCAGCGGTGGATGGCCACCCTATGGCTACACCTTC.

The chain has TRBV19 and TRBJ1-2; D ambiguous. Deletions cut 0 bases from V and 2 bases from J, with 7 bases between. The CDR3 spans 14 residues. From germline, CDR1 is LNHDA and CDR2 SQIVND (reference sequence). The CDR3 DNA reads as TGTGCCAGTAGTATAGATCGCGGAAACTATGGCTACACCTTC. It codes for CASSIDRGNYGYTF.

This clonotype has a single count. Here the CDR3 DNA reads TGTGCCAGCAGCTCCACCGGGACAGGGATGAACACTGAAGCTTTCTTT. Protein sequence: CASSSTGTGMNTEAFF. The chain combines TRBV7-9 with TRBJ1-1; TRBD1 aligns across 9 bases. V trimming: 4 bases; J trimming: 0 bases; junction bases outside the gene matches: 6. The CDR3 has 16 residues. Per the germline V gene, CDR1 is SEHNR and CDR2 is FQNEAQ (reference sequence).

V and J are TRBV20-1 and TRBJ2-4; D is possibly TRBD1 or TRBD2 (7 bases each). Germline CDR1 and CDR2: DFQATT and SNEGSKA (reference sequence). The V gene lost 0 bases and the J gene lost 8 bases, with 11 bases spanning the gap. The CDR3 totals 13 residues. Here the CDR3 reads CSARDAGGDIQYF. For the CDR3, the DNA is TGCAGTGCTAGAGATGCAGGGGGGGACATTCAGTACTTC.

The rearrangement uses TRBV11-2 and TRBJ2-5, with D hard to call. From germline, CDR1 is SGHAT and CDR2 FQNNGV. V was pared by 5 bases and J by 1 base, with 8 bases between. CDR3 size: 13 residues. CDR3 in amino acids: CASSHGSQETQYF. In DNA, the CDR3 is TGTGCCAGCAGCCACGGCAGCCAAGAGACCCAGTACTTC.

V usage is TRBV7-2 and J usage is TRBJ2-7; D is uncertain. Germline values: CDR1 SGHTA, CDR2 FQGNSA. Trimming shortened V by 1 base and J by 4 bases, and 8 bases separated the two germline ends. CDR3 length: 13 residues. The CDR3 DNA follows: TGTGCCAGCAGCTTAGAAGCAGAGTACGAGCAGTACTTC. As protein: CASSLEAEYEQYF.

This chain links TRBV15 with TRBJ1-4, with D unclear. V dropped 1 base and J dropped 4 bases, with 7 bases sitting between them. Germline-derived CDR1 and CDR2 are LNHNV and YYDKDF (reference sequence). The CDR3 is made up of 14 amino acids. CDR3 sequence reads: CATSRGGHNEKLFF. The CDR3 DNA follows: TGTGCCACCAGCAGAGGAGGCCATAATGAAAAACTGTTTTTT.

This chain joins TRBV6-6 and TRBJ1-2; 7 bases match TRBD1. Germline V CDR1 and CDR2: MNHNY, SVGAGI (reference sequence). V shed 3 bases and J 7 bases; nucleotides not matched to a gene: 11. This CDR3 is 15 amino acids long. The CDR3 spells CASSYSRQGGLGYTF. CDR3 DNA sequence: TGTGCCAGCAGTTATTCGCGACAGGGTGGGCTTGGCTACACCTTC.

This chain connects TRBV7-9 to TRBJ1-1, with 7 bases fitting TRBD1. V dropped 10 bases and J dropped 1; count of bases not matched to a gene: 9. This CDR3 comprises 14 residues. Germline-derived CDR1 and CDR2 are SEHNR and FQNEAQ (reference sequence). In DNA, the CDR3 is TGTGCCACCGACCGGGGACAGCAGAACACTGAAGCTTTCTTT. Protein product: CATDRGQQNTEAFF.